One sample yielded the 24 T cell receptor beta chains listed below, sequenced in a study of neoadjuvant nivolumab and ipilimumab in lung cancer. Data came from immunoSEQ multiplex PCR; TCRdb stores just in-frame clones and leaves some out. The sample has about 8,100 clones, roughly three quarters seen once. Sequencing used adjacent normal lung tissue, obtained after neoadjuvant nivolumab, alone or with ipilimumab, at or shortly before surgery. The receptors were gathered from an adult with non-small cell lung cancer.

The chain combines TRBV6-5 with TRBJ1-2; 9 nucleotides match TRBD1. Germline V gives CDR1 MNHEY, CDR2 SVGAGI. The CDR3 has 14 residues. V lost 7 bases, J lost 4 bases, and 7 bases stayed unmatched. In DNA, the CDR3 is TGTGCCAGCACTGGGACAGGGCGGACCTATGGCTACACCTTC. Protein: CASTGTGRTYGYTF.

CDR3 loop: CASSLGSSYNEQFF. CDR3 DNA: TGTGCCAGCAGCTTGGGCAGCTCCTACAATGAGCAGTTCTTC. The chain is built from TRBV11-2 and TRBJ2-1, with no clear D. Trimming cost V 3 bases and J 0 bases, with 6 bases left between them. Germline V gene data show CDR1 as SGHAT and CDR2 as FQNNGV. The CDR3 is 14 residues long. The full variable domain, with the rest looked up from reference TRBV11-2 and TRBJ2-1, is EAGVAQSPRYKIIEKRQSVAFWCNPISGHATLYWYQQILGQGPKLLIQFQNNGVVDDSQLPKDRFSAERLKGVDSTLKIQPAKLEDSAVYLCASSLGSSYNEQFFGPGTRLTVL.

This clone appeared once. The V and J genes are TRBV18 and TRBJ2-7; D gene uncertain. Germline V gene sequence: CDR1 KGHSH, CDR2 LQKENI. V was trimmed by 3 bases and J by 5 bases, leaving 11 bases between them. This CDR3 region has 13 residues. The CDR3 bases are TGTGCCAGCTCACCGACGGAACGACACGAGCAGTACTTC. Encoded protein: CASSPTERHEQYF. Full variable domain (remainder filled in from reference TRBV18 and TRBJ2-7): NAGVMQNPRHLVRRRGQEARLRCSPMKGHSHVYWYRQLPEEGLKFMVYLQKENIIDESGMPKERFSAEFPKEGPSILRIQQVVRGDSAAYFCASSPTERHEQYFGPGTRLTVT.

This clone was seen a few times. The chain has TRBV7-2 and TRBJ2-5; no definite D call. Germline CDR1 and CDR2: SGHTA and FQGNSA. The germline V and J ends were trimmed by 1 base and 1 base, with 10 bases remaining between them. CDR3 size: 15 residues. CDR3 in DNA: TGTGCCAGCAGCTTAGGAGGCAAGAGCCAAGAGACCCAGTACTTC. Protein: CASSLGGKSQETQYF.

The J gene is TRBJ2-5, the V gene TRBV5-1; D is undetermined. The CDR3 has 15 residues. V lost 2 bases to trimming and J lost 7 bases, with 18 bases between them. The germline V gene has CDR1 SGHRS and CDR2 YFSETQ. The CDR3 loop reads CASSLNRHGSVTQYF. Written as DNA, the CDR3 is TGCGCCAGCAGCTTAAATAGACATGGTTCGGTGACCCAGTACTTC.

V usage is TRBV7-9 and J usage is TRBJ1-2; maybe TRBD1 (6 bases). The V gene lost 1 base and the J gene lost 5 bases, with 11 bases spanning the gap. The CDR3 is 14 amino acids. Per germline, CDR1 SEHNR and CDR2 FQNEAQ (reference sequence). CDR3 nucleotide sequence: TGTGCCAGCAGCTTAGATACAGGGTGGTATGGCTACACCTTC. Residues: CASSLDTGWYGYTF.

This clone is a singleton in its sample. DNA of the CDR3: TGTGCCAGCAGCGCCTTTGGCAGGGGGCAAAATTCACCCCTCCACTTT. This codes for CASSAFGRGQNSPLHF. The genes are TRBV9 and TRBJ1-6, with 8 nucleotides matching TRBD1. The CDR3 spans 16 residues. Germline lookup yields CDR1 SGDLS and CDR2 YYNGEE. V was pared by 3 bases and J by 7 bases, with 9 bases of the junction left unmatched.

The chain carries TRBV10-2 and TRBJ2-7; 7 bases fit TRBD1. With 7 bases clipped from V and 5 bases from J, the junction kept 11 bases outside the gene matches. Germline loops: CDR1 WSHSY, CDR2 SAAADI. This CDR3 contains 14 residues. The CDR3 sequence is CASKTQGDRDEQYF. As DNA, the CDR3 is TGCGCCAGCAAGACCCAGGGGGACCGAGACGAGCAGTACTTC.

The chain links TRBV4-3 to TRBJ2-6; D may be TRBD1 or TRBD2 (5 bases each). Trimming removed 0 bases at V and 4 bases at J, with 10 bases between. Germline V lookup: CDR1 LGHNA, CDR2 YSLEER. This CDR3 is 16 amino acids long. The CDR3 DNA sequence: TGCGCCAGCAGCCAAGATCGAGGGACCGGGGCCAACGTCCTGACTTTC. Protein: CASSQDRGTGANVLTF.

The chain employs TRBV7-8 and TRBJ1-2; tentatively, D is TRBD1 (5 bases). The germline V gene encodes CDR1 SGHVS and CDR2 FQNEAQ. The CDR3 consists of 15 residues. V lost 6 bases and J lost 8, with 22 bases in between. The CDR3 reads CASRKEGSPVGGYTF. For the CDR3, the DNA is TGTGCCAGCAGAAAAGAGGGGTCCCCGGTAGGAGGCTACACCTTC. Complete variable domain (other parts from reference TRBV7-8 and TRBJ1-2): GAGVSQSPRYKVAKRGQDVALRCDPISGHVSLFWYQQALGQGPEFLTYFQNEAQLDKSGLPSDRFFAERPEGSVSTLKIQRTQQEDSAVYLCASRKEGSPVGGYTFGSGTRLTVV.

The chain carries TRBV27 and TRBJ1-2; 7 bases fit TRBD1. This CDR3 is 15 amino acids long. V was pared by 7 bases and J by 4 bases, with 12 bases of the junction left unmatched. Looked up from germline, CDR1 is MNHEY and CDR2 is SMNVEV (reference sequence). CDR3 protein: CASTTGQGDLYGYTF. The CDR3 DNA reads TGTGCCAGCACCACTGGTCAGGGGGACCTCTATGGCTACACCTTC.

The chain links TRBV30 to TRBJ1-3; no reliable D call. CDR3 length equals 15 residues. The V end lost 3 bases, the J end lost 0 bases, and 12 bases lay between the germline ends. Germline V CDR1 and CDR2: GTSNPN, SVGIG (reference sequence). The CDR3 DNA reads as TGTGCCTGGAGGAGGTTGGCAACCTCTGGAAACACCATATATTTT. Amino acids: CAWRRLATSGNTIYF.

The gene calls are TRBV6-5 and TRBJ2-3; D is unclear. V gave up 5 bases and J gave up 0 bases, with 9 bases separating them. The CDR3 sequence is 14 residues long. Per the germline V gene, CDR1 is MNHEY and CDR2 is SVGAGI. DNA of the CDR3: TGTGCCAGCAGTGGAAGTTCTAGCACAGATACGCAGTATTTT. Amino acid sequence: CASSGSSSTDTQYF.

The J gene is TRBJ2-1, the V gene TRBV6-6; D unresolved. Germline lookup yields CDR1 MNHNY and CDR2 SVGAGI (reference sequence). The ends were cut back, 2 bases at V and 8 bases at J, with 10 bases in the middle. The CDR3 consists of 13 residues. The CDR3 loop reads CASSYEDPHEQFF. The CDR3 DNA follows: TGTGCCAGCAGTTACGAGGATCCGCATGAGCAGTTCTTC.

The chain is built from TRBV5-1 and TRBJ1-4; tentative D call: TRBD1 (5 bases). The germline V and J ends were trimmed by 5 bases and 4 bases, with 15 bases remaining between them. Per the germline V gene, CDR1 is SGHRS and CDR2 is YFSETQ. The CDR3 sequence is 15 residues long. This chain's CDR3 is CASRNEGGGNEKLFF. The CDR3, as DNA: TGCGCCAGCAGAAACGAAGGTGGGGGTAATGAAAAACTGTTTTTT.

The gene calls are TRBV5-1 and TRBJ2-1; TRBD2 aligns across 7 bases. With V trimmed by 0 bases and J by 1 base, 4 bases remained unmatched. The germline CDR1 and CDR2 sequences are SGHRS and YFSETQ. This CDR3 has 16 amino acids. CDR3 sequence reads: CASSLVRRGSYNEQFF. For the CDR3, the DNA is TGCGCCAGCAGCTTGGTTAGGCGGGGGTCCTACAATGAGCAGTTCTTC.

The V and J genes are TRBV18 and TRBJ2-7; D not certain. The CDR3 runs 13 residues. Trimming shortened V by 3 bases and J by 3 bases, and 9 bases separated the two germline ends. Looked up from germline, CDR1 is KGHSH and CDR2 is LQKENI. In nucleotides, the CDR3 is TGTGCCAGCTCACCCCTAGAGCTCTACGAGCAGTACTTC. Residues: CASSPLELYEQYF.

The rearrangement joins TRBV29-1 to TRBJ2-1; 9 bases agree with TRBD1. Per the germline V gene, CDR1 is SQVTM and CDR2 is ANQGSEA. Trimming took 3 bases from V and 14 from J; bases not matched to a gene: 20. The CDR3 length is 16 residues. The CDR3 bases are TGCAGCGTTGAGGACGGGGGGACAGGGTCCCTGTTAGTTAAGTTCTTC. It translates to CSVEDGGTGSLLVKFF.

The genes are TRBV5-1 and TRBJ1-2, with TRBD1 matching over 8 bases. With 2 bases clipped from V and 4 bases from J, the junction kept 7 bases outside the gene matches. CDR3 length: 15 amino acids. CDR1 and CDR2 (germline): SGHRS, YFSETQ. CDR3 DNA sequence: TGCGCCAGCAGCTTACCGGGACAGGACCTCTATGGCTACACCTTC. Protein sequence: CASSLPGQDLYGYTF.

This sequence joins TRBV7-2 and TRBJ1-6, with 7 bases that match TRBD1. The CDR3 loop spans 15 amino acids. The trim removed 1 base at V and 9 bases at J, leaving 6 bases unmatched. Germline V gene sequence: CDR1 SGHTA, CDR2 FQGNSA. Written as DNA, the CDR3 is TGTGCCAGCAGCTTAGTAGGGAGGGGGCCTTCACCCCTCCACTTT. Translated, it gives CASSLVGRGPSPLHF.

The CDR3 nucleotides read TGTGCCAGTAGATGGAGGGGGACAGGGGGCTACGAGCAGTACTTC. Protein product: CASRWRGTGGYEQYF. This chain joins TRBV19 and TRBJ2-7; 11 bases are shared with TRBD1. The V and J ends lost 6 bases and 3 bases, in that order; junction bases with no gene match: 7. The CDR3 consists of 15 residues. Germline CDR1 LNHDA, CDR2 SQIVND (reference sequence).

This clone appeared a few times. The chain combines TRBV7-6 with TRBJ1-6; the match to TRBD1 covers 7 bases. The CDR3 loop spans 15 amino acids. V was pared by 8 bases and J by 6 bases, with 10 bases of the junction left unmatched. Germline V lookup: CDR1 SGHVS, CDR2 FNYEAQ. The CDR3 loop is CASARGTDINSPLHF. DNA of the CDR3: TGTGCCAGCGCAAGAGGGACAGACATTAATTCACCCCTCCACTTT. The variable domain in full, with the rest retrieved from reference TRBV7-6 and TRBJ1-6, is GAGVSQSPRYKVTKRGQDVALRCDPISGHVSLYWYRQALGQGPEFLTYFNYEAQQDKSGLPNDRFSAERPEGSISTLTIQRTEQRDSAMYRCASARGTDINSPLHFGNGTRLTVT.

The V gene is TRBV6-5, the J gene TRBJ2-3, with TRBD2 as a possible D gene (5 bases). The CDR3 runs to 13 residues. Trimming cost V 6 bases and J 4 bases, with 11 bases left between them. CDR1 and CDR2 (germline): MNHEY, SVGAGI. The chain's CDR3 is CASRMRSADTQYF. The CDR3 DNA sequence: TGTGCCAGCAGGATGCGTAGCGCAGATACGCAGTATTTT.

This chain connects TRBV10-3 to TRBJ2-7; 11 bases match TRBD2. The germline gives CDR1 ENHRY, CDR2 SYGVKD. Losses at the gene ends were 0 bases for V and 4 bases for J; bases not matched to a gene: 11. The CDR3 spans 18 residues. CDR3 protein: CAISESRLAGGVVYEQYF. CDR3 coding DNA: TGTGCCATCAGTGAGTCGAGGCTAGCGGGGGGCGTAGTATACGAGCAGTACTTC.